This TCR beta chain came from a study of cytomegalovirus exposure and HLA in healthy donors (dated by TCRdb to between 2016 and 2019). Concerning the study at large: An earlier analysis of approximately 590 of the donors reported more than 250 Gb of sequence data and 100 million to 130 million unique TCR beta sequences from 150 million to 200 million T cells. Alongside the repertoire data, information on donor age, sex, ethnicity and CMV serostatus was compiled. Every discovery cohort repertoire had been produced on one sequencing platform. The study used immunosequencing to profile the T cell repertoires of about 670 subjects and linked those repertoires to cytomegalovirus serostatus. Of the roughly 390 genotyped donors, 65% to 90% fell in the genetic ancestry cluster associated with self-reported Caucasian donors. Across about 380 genotyped donors of the cohort, an average of roughly 230,000 unique TCR beta nucleotide sequences per donor were sequenced, and around 19% of those sequences were non-productive. The later analysis used no new phenotypic data to find candidate immune exposures, relying instead on TCR beta sequences and their occurrence across donors. An early release covering roughly 580 HLA-typed donors comprised 300 to 350 gigabases of sequencing data and around 85 million unique TCR sequences. Typing coverage varied by locus: roughly 620-630 donors for A, B, C, DRB1 and DQB1; roughly 510 for DQA1; more than 600 for DPA1; approximately 470 for DPB1. An earlier analysis of several hundred of the donors applied high-throughput TCR beta sequencing to assess whether each TCR beta V gene segment acted as functional or pseudogenic. Along with the approximately 600-subject first cohort, a separate validation cohort of around 120 different subjects was used. In a later analysis, previously published TCR beta repertoires from 550 to 750 donors were re-analyzed and high-resolution HLA genotyping was added so that TCR occurrence patterns could be studied. Both class I and class II loci were covered by HLA typing, at four-digit resolution. The study was designed to test whether signatures of past pathogen exposure could be identified by cataloging public T cell receptors. About 5 DR-DQ haplotypes were handled as single units for association and clustering, since linkage in the cohort was strong. High-throughput TCR immunosequencing, statistical association of individual TCRs with disease status, and machine learning were combined to predict cytomegalovirus infection status. In a later genetic analysis, genome-wide SNP genotypes for about three fifths of the roughly 670 donors were used, and that subset was treated as a discovery cohort.

The cohort comprised approximately 700 healthy bone marrow donors. At the time of sampling, every cohort member was nominally healthy, though immune exposures that went unrecorded were likely present. The donor tested CMV seronegative and was one of the 352 seronegative cohort members. A peripheral blood sample was provided by each donor, and peripheral blood mononuclear cells were used for TCR beta sequencing. The Qiagen DNeasy Blood Extraction Kit was used to extract genomic DNA from the blood cell samples. Based on the germline V gene, the CDR1 and CDR2 sequences are SGHAT and FQNNGV. Its CDR3 holds 15 amino acids, cysteine through phenylalanine. Solely the CDR3 DNA is kept, with 45 bases framed from the first base. V has 1 base trimmed and J has 7 bases trimmed; junction bases matching no gene number 8. The library was obtained by the immunoSEQ multiplex PCR assay. For the multiplex PCR, a mixture combining 60 forward primers for TCR Vbeta segments and 13 reverse primers for TCR Jbeta segments was used. A multiplex PCR assay on genomic DNA amplified the CDR3 region of rearranged TCR beta genes. The amplified TCR beta libraries were sequenced on the Illumina HiSeq System as 87-base-pair reads. In the paper's pipeline: A later analysis counted approximately 84 million unique TCR beta chains across the 650 to 800 repertoires, and 10 million to 12 million of these chains were shared by at least two donors. Raw reads were error-corrected and collapsed into unique sequences by a nearest-neighbor algorithm in which closely related sequences were merged to remove PCR and sequencing errors. CDR3 sequences were aligned to IMGT reference sequences to assign V, D and J gene segments. For a sequence to be retained, at least a six-nucleotide match to both a V gene segment and a J gene segment was required. Rearrangements were classified as productive when the CDR3 lacked stop codons and remained in frame with V and J, and all other rearrangements were classified as non-productive. CDR3 was defined according to IMGT convention as the region running from the second conserved V-encoded cysteine to the conserved J-encoded phenylalanine. The earlier analysis of some 580 of the donors excluded any sequence lacking an unambiguous match to a single V gene segment. An earlier analysis of approximately 590 of the donors called V segments functional above 56.7% productive rearrangements and segregating when the between-donor standard deviation exceeded 5%. A statistical classification framework was developed to diagnose cytomegalovirus status using the catalog of TCR beta chain sequences. A later analysis assigned V and J genes by comparing TCR nucleotide sequences with IMGT/GENE-DB human TR gene sequences. Using the TCRdist pipeline, a later analysis assigned CDR3 sequences along with most-parsimonious VDJ recombination scenarios. A later analysis defined each TCR beta chain by its CDR3 amino acid sequence plus V-gene family, and excluded reads lacking a unique V-gene family. To address suspected cross-contamination and a sequencing artifact, a later analysis removed approximately 590 highly shared, low-generation-probability nucleotide sequences. For each public chain, a later analysis derived a clonal expansion index from normalized ranks of inferred template counts within each repertoire. Generation probabilities in a later analysis came from a VDJ recombination model fitted to out-of-frame rearrangements, and those results were checked against IGoR. In a later analysis, TCR-TCR, TCR-HLA and TCR-CMV co-occurrence was scored with hypergeometric tests, and a repertoire-size bias correction was applied to TCR pairs. To estimate false discovery rates, a later analysis permuted the HLA or CMV assignments 20 times. In a later analysis, co-occurring TCRs were grouped using DBSCAN, and TCRdist sequence similarity was added for clustering within HLA-allele-positive subsets. For co-occurrence clustering, repertoires with fewer than 30,000 or more than 120,000 public chains were excluded, along with five or six repertoires with anomalous nucleotide sharing. Imported from immuneACCESS, the table was reduced by TCRdb to in-frame sequences with V and J called. These copies leave out some clones; in studies compared against another copy, an unresolved V gene accounts for under half, and the cause of the remainder is not known. The D gene and trimming were derived from the DNA, and the V and J assignments and clone size from that table. This sample is represented by about 77,000 clones; around 82% of them were singletons. Approximately 3.7% of the sample is held by the ten biggest clonotypes.

Broader findings and caveats from the paper: Most CMV-associated TCR beta chains appeared to be HLA-restricted in a later analysis, and the HLA associations seemed to be driven largely by CMV exposure. Correlated functional status among segregating V segments might be attributable to linkage disequilibrium, but an unknown experimental factor could not be ruled out. For the cohort, immune exposure information was limited to CMV serostatus. In vitro tests confirmed that a few of the cytomegalovirus-associated TCR beta chains recognize cytomegalovirus antigens. Only TCR beta chains were sequenced in this cohort, and the absence of alpha or paired-chain data limited detectable features. In an earlier analysis of 587 of the donors, most TCR beta V segments appeared in productive rearrangements about 87% or about 30% of the time, broadly matching IMGT annotations. Because some donors lacked HLA typing at each locus, the association tests relied only on the typed subset. The classifier was reported to diagnose cytomegalovirus status with high specificity and sensitivity in both the original and validation cohorts. In a later analysis, HLA-associated TCR beta chains showed more clonal expansion and lower generation probabilities than non-associated chains that were equally common. According to the authors, the approach could potentially be generalized to other disease states and immunological phenotypes. A further reported finding was that TCR beta sequences accurately predicted the HLA-A and HLA-B alleles for most subjects in the first cohort. A later analysis found that TCR association rates varied across HLA loci, with DRB1 alleles showing the most associated TCRs and HLA-C alleles the fewest. A later genetic analysis reported fewer N-insertions in productive TCRs among donors in an Asian-associated ancestry cluster than the roughly 720-donor mean. According to a later analysis, parvovirus B19, influenza, CMV and Epstein-Barr virus appeared linked to several top co-occurrence clusters. The earlier analysis of fewer than 750 of the donors excluded some 15 rarely observed V segments, including chromosome 9 orphons, because counts were too low. A total of 150 to 200 TCR beta chains were listed by the study as associated with cytomegalovirus. In a later genetic analysis, a missense DCLRE1C variant was associated with V-gene and J-gene trimming of TCR beta chains, and the association was replicated in an independent cohort. A cluster of highly shared sequence variants was judged likely to represent a technical artifact of the sequencing pipeline. The presence/absence analyses assumed that sequencing depth was roughly uniform across donors, and that assumption may not be true. Assigning TCR associations to individual alleles was difficult when HLA alleles, especially DR and DQ, strongly co-occurred. In a later analysis, over 15,000 TCR beta sequences were associated with specific HLA alleles at a false discovery rate of 0.05. Across donors, most TCR sequences were observed very rarely, whereas some public TCRs were present in many individuals. Some IMGT-functional V segments, including TRBV6-2 and TRBV6-3, could not be distinguished by the 87-base-pair reads and were therefore excluded.

Note on this clone: Its specific antigen is unknown. Per-base qualities were not stored, and no clone one base away is much larger.

The V gene is TRBV11-2 and the J gene is TRBJ2-7; 9 junctional bases match TRBD2. The origin of this receptor is a man aged 40-55 years in good health and CMV-seronegative. The sample taken for sequencing was PBMCs. This receptor carries the CDR3 CASSLVSGGRGEQYF. The sequenced DNA is TGTGCCAGCAGCTTAGTTAGCGGGGGTCGAGGGGAGCAGTACTTC.